This T cell receptor (beta chain) emerged from a study of blood T cell repertoires in COVID-19. Study-wide context: PBMCs, B-cell-depleted T cells, or T cells provided the cDNA or gDNA that made up the material.

Methods used by the authors: Amplification of reference gene primers was used by the study to estimate nucleated cell counts. Sequencing used immunoSEQ multiplex PCR; TCRdb keeps in-frame clones, though not all of them. D and trimming come from the DNA, and the V and J calls and clone size come from that table. The sample contains about 180,000 clones, about 86% of which appear only once. V lost 5 bases and J lost 4; bases outside the gene matches: 4. The CDR3 is 13 residues long. This TCR came from a man between 45 and 60 years old with active or convalescent COVID-19. The sequencing sample was made of peripheral blood. The genes are TRBV12-3 or TRBV12-4 and TRBJ2-5; TRBD1 matches at 7 bases. CDR3 amino acids: CASSRQGPETQYF. In DNA, the CDR3 is TGTGCCAGCAGTCGACAGGGCCCAGAGACCCAGTACTTC.